The next 21 T cell receptor beta chains were all read from a single sample in a study of human T cells and chemical hapten exposure. The sample's time point: patch test 3, about 24 weeks after DPC sensitization. As for treatment: therapeutic diphenylcyclopropenone sensitization with weekly scalp DPC. TCRdb used MiXCR to reprocess the RACE reads, holding one entry per CDR3 protein. This sample has about 97,000 distinct CDR3 sequences, with less than 35% found just once. The source was whole blood, collected in connection with sensitization to the hapten diphenylcyclopropenone (DPC). Source of these receptors: a man aged 40-49 years with alopecia areata. Some clones in this sample may be carry-over from other donors' samples.

This clonotype was detected a few times. The V gene is TRBV28, the J gene TRBJ2-2, with no clear D. The CDR3 spans 15 residues. The germline V and J ends were trimmed by 2 bases and 0 bases, with 7 bases remaining between them. Germline lookup yields CDR1 MDHEN and CDR2 SYDVKM. CDR3 sequence (DNA): TGTGCCAGCAGTTTACCCGCGGCGAACACCGGGGAGCTGTTTTTT. Translated, it gives CASSLPAANTGELFF.

This clonotype appeared a few times. The rearrangement joins TRBV6-2 or TRBV6-3 to TRBJ1-2, with D unclear. Germline CDR1 MNHEY, CDR2 SVGEGT. The length of the CDR3 is 14 residues. The V gene lost 6 bases and the J gene lost 10 bases, with 21 bases spanning the gap. CDR3 residues: CASSPNLVMTVYTF. In DNA form, the CDR3 reads TGTGCCAGCAGCCCGAATCTCGTAATGACCGTCTACACCTTC.

The chain recombines TRBV6-4 with TRBJ2-3; 11 positions agree with TRBD2. Germline CDR1 reads MRHNA; CDR2 reads SNTAGT. Trimming cost V 3 bases and J 5 bases; bases outside gene matches: 4. The CDR3 has 15 amino acids. DNA of the CDR3: TGTGCCAGCAGTGAACTAGCGGGAGTTGGAGATACGCAGTATTTT. Translated, it gives CASSELAGVGDTQYF.

The gene calls are TRBV29-1 and TRBJ2-4; the D gene is possibly TRBD1 (5 bases). The CDR3 extends over 11 amino acids. The V gene lost 6 bases and the J gene lost 15 bases, with 18 bases spanning the gap. Germline CDR1 reads SQVTM; CDR2 reads ANQGSEA. The CDR3 spells CSVRKTDRLYF. CDR3 DNA: TGCAGCGTCCGTAAGACAGACCGGTTGTACTTC. The variable domain in full, with the rest retrieved from reference TRBV29-1 and TRBJ2-4, is SAVISQKPSRDICQRGTSLTIQCQVDSQVTMMFWYRQQPGQSLTLIATANQGSEATYESGFVIDKFPISRPNLTFSTLTVSNMSPEDSSIYLCSVRKTDRLYFGAGTRLSVL.

V and J are TRBV20-1 and TRBJ1-2, with a tentative D call TRBD1 (5 bases). Germline CDR1 reads DFQATT; CDR2 reads SNEGSKA (reference sequence). This CDR3 is built from 14 residues. The V and J ends lost 3 bases and 4 bases respectively, with 15 bases between them. DNA for the CDR3: TGCAGTGCTAGTAGTTCACAGGAGGTCTATGGCTACACCTTC. It codes for CSASSSQEVYGYTF.

CDR3 loop: CASSLVQGIETQYF. DNA of the CDR3: TGTGCCAGCAGTTTAGTACAGGGTATCGAGACCCAGTACTTC. This chain connects TRBV28 to TRBJ2-5; the D gene is possibly TRBD1 (6 bases). The germline CDR1 and CDR2 sequences are MDHEN and SYDVKM. Trimming pared 2 bases from V and 5 bases from J, leaving 12 bases between. The CDR3 sequence is 14 residues long.

The CDR3 region has the DNA TGTGCCACCACGAAGACAGGAAGCTCTGGGGCCAACGTCCTGACTTTC. This gives the protein CATTKTGSSGANVLTF. The chain has TRBV10-3 and TRBJ2-6; a weak D match, TRBD1 (6 bases). The germline gives CDR1 ENHRY, CDR2 SYGVKD. Trimming removed 10 bases from V and 0 bases from J, with 16 bases in between. The CDR3 sequence is 16 residues long.

This clonotype was detected a few times. The V call is TRBV3-1, the J call TRBJ2-1, with TRBD1 matching over 7 bases. Germline lookup yields CDR1 LGHDT and CDR2 YNNKEL (reference sequence). V was clipped by 0 bases and J by 3 bases; unmatched bases: 2. CDR3 size: 15 residues. The DNA of the CDR3 is TGTGCCAGCAGCCAAGATCGACAGGGCTACAATGAGCAGTTCTTC. Its protein product is CASSQDRQGYNEQFF.

The rearrangement joins TRBV25-1 to TRBJ1-1; maybe TRBD1 (5 bases). The CDR3 is made up of 15 amino acids. CDR1 and CDR2 from the germline V gene are MGHDK and SYGVNS. With 6 bases removed from V and 4 bases from J, the gap between germline ends came to 18 bases. Here the CDR3 reads CASRRTGGRVTEAFF. In DNA form, the CDR3 reads TGTGCCAGCAGAAGGACGGGGGGGAGGGTCACTGAAGCTTTCTTT.

The gene calls are TRBV28 and TRBJ2-3; 8 bases align to TRBD2. Trimming removed 1 base from V and 4 bases from J; junction bases left unmatched: 7. The germline V gene encodes CDR1 MDHEN and CDR2 SYDVKM. CDR3 length: 16 residues. The chain's CDR3 is CASSLLSGSGSDTQYF. The CDR3 DNA follows: TGTGCCAGCAGTTTATTGAGCGGGAGTGGATCAGATACGCAGTATTTT.

This chain links TRBV4-2 with TRBJ1-2, with TRBD1 matching over 7 bases. Per germline, CDR1 LGHNA and CDR2 YNFKEQ. Trimming took 0 bases from V and 3 from J; bases not matched to a gene: 7. The CDR3 has 16 amino acids. In DNA, the CDR3 is TGTGCCAGCAGCCAAGATCGGCCAGGGGGAGACTATGGCTACACCTTC. Its protein product is CASSQDRPGGDYGYTF.

This clonotype was seen a few times. The chain links TRBV28 to TRBJ1-2, with 8 bases identical to TRBD1. Per germline, CDR1 MDHEN and CDR2 SYDVKM. Trimming cost V 10 bases and J 7 bases; bases outside gene matches: 8. The CDR3 loop spans 12 amino acids. CDR3 loop: CATRTGSSGYTF. The CDR3 bases are TGTGCCACACGGACAGGGTCGAGTGGCTACACCTTC.

This clonotype was seen more than once but under ten times. V gene TRBV21-1 combines with J gene TRBJ2-6. TRBV21-1 is deemed a pseudogene. This CDR3 comprises 15 residues. In DNA form, the CDR3 reads TGTGCCAGCAGCAAAGCAGACAATGGGGCCAACGTCCTGACTTTC. As protein: CASSKADNGANVLTF.

This clonotype has a handful of counts. The chain joins TRBV6-2 or TRBV6-3 to TRBJ1-1, with 8 bases fitting TRBD1. This CDR3 region has 15 residues. Looked up from germline, CDR1 is MNHEY and CDR2 is SVGEGT. V was clipped by 6 bases and J by 2 bases; unmatched bases: 8. As DNA, the CDR3 is TGTGCCAGCAGCCTATACGGGACAGGAAACACTGAAGCTTTCTTT. It yields the protein CASSLYGTGNTEAFF.

The chain joins TRBV2 to TRBJ1-1; tentatively, D is TRBD1 (5 bases). The CDR3 contains 13 residues. Trimming pared 7 bases from V and 4 bases from J, leaving 13 bases between. CDR1 is SNHLY, CDR2 FYNNEI, per germline. CDR3 region: CASKRGTTTEAFF. CDR3 nucleotides: TGTGCCAGCAAGCGGGGGACGACCACTGAAGCTTTCTTT.

The rearrangement joins TRBV24-1 to TRBJ2-5, with 8 bases that match TRBD1. The junction had 13 bases not matched to a gene; V was cut back by 4 bases and J by 7 bases. Germline V gene lookup returns CDR1 KGHDR and CDR2 SFDVKD. The CDR3 runs to 16 residues. CDR3 sequence: CATSDSTGVELRTQYF. CDR3 bases: TGTGCCACCAGTGACTCGACAGGGGTAGAGCTCCGGACCCAGTACTTC.

V usage is TRBV12-3 or TRBV12-4 and J usage is TRBJ1-4; D unclear. This CDR3 is built from 14 residues. V was shortened by 3 bases and J by 0 bases, with 5 bases between the two germline ends. CDR3 loop: CASSFLATNEKLFF. DNA of the CDR3: TGTGCCAGCAGTTTTCTTGCAACTAATGAAAAACTGTTTTTT.

This chain connects TRBV7-3 to TRBJ2-6; D tentatively reads TRBD1 or TRBD2 (5 bases each). The V and J ends lost 5 bases and 1 base respectively, with 12 bases between them. CDR1 is SGHTA, CDR2 FQGTGA, per germline. The length of the CDR3 is 16 residues. The CDR3 nucleotides are TGTGCCAGCAGCCCCACTGGGGGATCTGGGGCCAACGTCCTGACTTTC. This translates into CASSPTGGSGANVLTF.

This clonotype was observed a few times. This chain uses TRBV7-2 with TRBJ2-5; D possibly corresponds to TRBD2 (6 bases). V lost 4 bases and J 5 bases, leaving 11 bases between the germline ends. CDR1 and CDR2 (germline): SGHTA, FQGNSA. The length of the CDR3 is 13 residues. The CDR3 here is CASSSGTAETQYF. DNA for the CDR3: TGTGCCAGCAGCTCCGGGACTGCGGAGACCCAGTACTTC.

This clonotype was seen repeatedly, ten times or more. This sequence joins TRBV20-1 and TRBJ2-3; D is undetermined. Trimming took 0 bases from V and 6 from J, leaving 7 bases between them. Germline V gives CDR1 DFQATT, CDR2 SNEGSKA (reference sequence). CDR3 length equals 12 residues. The CDR3 nucleotides are TGCAGTGCTAGAGATGAGGCGGATACGCAGTATTTT. This codes for CSARDEADTQYF.

This clonotype has just a few counts. This chain connects TRBV14 to TRBJ2-7; D tentatively fits TRBD1 or TRBD2 (5 bases each). V lost 0 bases and J lost 0, with 12 bases in between. Germline V gene data show CDR1 as SGHDN and CDR2 as FVKESK. CDR3 length equals 16 residues. For the CDR3, the DNA is TGTGCCAGCAGCCAAGATCGGGGCGTAAGCTCCTACGAGCAGTACTTC. Translated, it gives CASSQDRGVSSYEQYF. Drawing the rest from reference TRBV14 and TRBJ2-7, the complete variable domain is EAGVTQFPSHSVIEKGQTVTLRCDPISGHDNLYWYRRVMGKEIKFLLHFVKESKQDESGMPNNRFLAERTGGTYSTLKVQPAELEDSGVYFCASSQDRGVSSYEQYFGPGTRLTVT.